This TCR beta chain was observed in a study of cytomegalovirus exposure and HLA in healthy donors. Overall study results and limits: In a later analysis, TCR beta V- and J-gene trimming showed a link to a missense DCLRE1C variant.

Primers: 60 Vbeta forward and 13 Jbeta reverse. Profiling relied on immunoSEQ multiplex PCR, and the TCRdb table lists in-frame clones only, not all of them. In the table there are about 130,000 clones, 65% to 90% of which are singletons. Trimming removed 5 bases from V and 0 bases from J, with 11 bases in between. Germline lookup yields CDR1 SGHAT and CDR2 FQNNGV. This CDR3 comprises 16 residues. On this clone: No antigen is known for it.

The sequenced sample was PBMCs. This chain joins TRBV11-2 and TRBJ2-6, with D hard to call. This receptor was identified in a girl aged 2 to 9 in good health and CMV-seronegative. The CDR3 bases are TGTGCCAGCAGCCCGATCGATAGCTCTGGGGCCAACGTCCTGACTTTC. Translating it yields CASSPIDSSGANVLTF.